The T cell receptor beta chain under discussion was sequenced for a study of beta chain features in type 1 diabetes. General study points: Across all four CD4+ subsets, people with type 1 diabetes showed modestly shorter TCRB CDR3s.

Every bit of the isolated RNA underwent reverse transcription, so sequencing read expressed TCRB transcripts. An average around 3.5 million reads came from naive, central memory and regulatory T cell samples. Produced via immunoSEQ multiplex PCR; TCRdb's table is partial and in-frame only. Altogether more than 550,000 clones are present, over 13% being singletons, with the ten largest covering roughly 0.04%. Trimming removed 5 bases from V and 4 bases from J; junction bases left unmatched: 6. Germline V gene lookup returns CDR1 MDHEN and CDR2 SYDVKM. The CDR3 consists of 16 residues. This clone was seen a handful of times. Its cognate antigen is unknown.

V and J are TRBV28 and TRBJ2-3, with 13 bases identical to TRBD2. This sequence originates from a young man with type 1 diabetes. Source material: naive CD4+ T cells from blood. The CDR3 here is CASSPTSGRVPDTQYF. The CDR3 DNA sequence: TGTGCCAGCAGTCCCACTAGCGGGAGGGTCCCAGATACGCAGTATTTT.